These 5 T cell receptor beta chains were sequenced from one sample in a study of T cells in Graves' hyperthyroidism and ophthalmopathy. Authors of the study amplified TCR beta CDR3 regions from RNA transcripts. HTBI primers were used for first-round RT-PCR of the TCR CDR3. TCRdb passed the multiplex PCR reads through MiXCR, listing each CDR3 protein once. The data hold over 700,000 distinct CDR3 sequences, with 18% observed a single time. The sample consisted of blood. The receptors derive from a woman aged 50 to 60 with Graves' hyperthyroidism that later progressed to Graves' ophthalmopathy.

This clonotype was counted between two and nine times. The rearrangement joins TRBV5-5 to TRBJ2-3; 10 bases match TRBD2. The CDR3 contains 16 residues. Germline V gives CDR1 SGHKS, CDR2 YYEKEE (reference sequence). Germline trimming cut 4 bases from V and 9 bases from J; bases unmatched to any gene: 14. The DNA for the CDR3 is TGTGCCAGCAGCGATTGGACCGGGACTAGCGCCCCAACGCAGTATTTT. Translated, it gives CASSDWTGTSAPTQYF.

The chain combines TRBV29-1 with TRBJ1-1; D gene uncertain. Germline values: CDR1 SQVTM, CDR2 ANQGSEA. Trimming shortened V by 2 bases and J by 0 bases, and 7 bases separated the two germline ends. CDR3 size: 13 residues. This CDR3 is CSVESQLNTEAFF. The CDR3 DNA reads TGCAGCGTTGAAAGTCAATTGAACACTGAAGCTTTCTTT. Looking up the rest from reference TRBV29-1 and TRBJ1-1 gives the full variable domain: SAVISQKPSRDICQRGTSLTIQCQVDSQVTMMFWYRQQPGQSLTLIATANQGSEATYESGFVIDKFPISRPNLTFSTLTVSNMSPEDSSIYLCSVESQLNTEAFFGQGTRLTVV.

The chain is built from TRBV7-9 and TRBJ1-1; D possibly corresponds to TRBD1 (5 bases). Trimming shortened V by 4 bases and J by 6 bases, and 12 bases separated the two germline ends. The germline CDR1 and CDR2 sequences are SEHNR and FQNEAQ (reference sequence). The CDR3 extends over 13 amino acids. The CDR3 nucleotides read TGTGCCAGCAGCTACGGGACGGTCCCTGAAGCTTTCTTT. It specifies CASSYGTVPEAFF.

The chain is built from TRBV5-6 and TRBJ1-4, with TRBD1 as a possible D gene (5 bases). V lost 2 bases and J 0 bases, leaving 8 bases between the germline ends. The length of the CDR3 is 15 residues. The germline V gene has CDR1 SGHDT and CDR2 YYEEEE. CDR3 residues: CASSFDSTTNEKLFF. The CDR3 DNA is TGTGCCAGCAGCTTTGACAGTACAACTAATGAAAAACTGTTTTTT.

This clonotype was counted between two and nine times. J is TRBJ1-2 and V is TRBV20-1; D is uncertain. There are 15 residues in the CDR3. With 5 bases removed from V and 0 bases from J, the gap between germline ends came to 16 bases. Germline loops: CDR1 DFQATT, CDR2 SNEGSKA (reference sequence). The CDR3 nucleotides read TGCAGTGCTTTTACCGTTGACGGAACTAACTATGGCTACACCTTC. This translates into CSAFTVDGTNYGYTF.